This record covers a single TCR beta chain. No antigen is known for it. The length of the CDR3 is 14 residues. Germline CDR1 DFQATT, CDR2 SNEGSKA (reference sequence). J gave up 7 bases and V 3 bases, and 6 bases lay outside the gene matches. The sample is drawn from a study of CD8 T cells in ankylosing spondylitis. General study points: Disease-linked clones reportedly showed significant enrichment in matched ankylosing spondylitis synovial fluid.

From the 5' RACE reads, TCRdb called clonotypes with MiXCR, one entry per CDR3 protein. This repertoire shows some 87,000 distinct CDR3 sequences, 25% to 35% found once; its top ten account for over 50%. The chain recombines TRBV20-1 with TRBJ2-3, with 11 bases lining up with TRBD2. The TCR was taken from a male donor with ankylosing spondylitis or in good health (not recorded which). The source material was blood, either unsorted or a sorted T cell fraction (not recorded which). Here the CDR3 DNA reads TGCAGTGCTAGTCCTAGCGGGGGGACGAATACGCAGTATTTT. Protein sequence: CSASPSGGTNTQYF.